A single sample gave rise to the 8 T cell receptor beta chains below, sequenced in a study of blood T cell repertoires in COVID-19. Method: immunoSEQ multiplex PCR; TCRdb's copy keeps in-frame clones and lacks some. Among 360,000 or so clones, about 88% were seen once, and the ten largest hold 2.5% to 3.5%. The sample taken for sequencing was PBMCs or T cells enriched from blood (not recorded which). Receptors were obtained from a woman in her twenties or thirties who had recovered from COVID-19.

This clone turned up a few times. The chain joins TRBV5-1 to TRBJ2-7, with a weak D call TRBD1 (6 bases). CDR3 length: 14 residues. Germline V CDR1 and CDR2: SGHRS, YFSETQ. The ends were cut back, 5 bases at V and 1 base at J, with 13 bases in the middle. The CDR3 coding sequence is TGCGCCAGCAGACAAGGACAGCAATCCTACGAGCAGTACTTC. Amino acid sequence: CASRQGQQSYEQYF.

J is TRBJ2-7 and V is TRBV14; D might be TRBD1 (6 bases). Germline V CDR1 and CDR2: SGHDN, FVKESK. The CDR3 length is 14 residues. V was cut by 0 bases and J by 4 bases, with 10 bases left in between. The CDR3 here is CASSQEGQLYEQYF. Written as DNA, the CDR3 is TGTGCCAGCAGCCAAGAAGGACAGCTTTACGAGCAGTACTTC.

This chain uses TRBV5-1 with TRBJ2-1; the match to TRBD2 covers 8 bases. The CDR3 sequence is 17 residues long. The germline gives CDR1 SGHRS, CDR2 YFSETQ. V dropped 4 bases and J dropped 8; count of bases not matched to a gene: 17. The chain's CDR3 is CASSPPSSGGAPDEQFF. CDR3 nucleotides: TGCGCCAGCAGCCCACCTTCCAGCGGGGGAGCCCCTGATGAGCAGTTCTTC.

This clone was recorded once. The chain employs TRBV2 and TRBJ2-7; D is unresolved. The CDR3 contains 14 residues. Per the germline V gene, CDR1 is SNHLY and CDR2 is FYNNEI. V lost 3 bases and J lost 1, with 10 bases in between. The CDR3 is CASSDMVGSYEQYF. DNA for the CDR3: TGTGCCAGCAGTGACATGGTCGGTTCCTACGAGCAGTACTTC.

The chain joins TRBV19 to TRBJ2-3; possible D gene TRBD1, 5 bases. Trimming cost V 7 bases and J 5 bases, with 10 bases left between them. CDR1 is LNHDA and CDR2 is SQIVND in the germline V gene (reference sequence). The CDR3 is made up of 12 amino acids. The CDR3 loop is CASKGAGDTQYF. In DNA form, the CDR3 reads TGTGCCAGTAAAGGGGCTGGAGATACGCAGTATTTT. Based on the CDR3 plus reference TRBV19 and TRBJ2-3, the full variable domain is DGGITQSPKYLFRKEGQNVTLSCEQNLNHDAMYWYRQDPGQGLRLIYYSQIVNDFQKGDIAEGYSVSREKKESFPLTVTSAQKNPTAFYLCASKGAGDTQYFGPGTRLTVL.

This clone was counted once. V and J are TRBV5-1 and TRBJ2-7; 9 nucleotides agree with TRBD2. The CDR3 has 16 amino acids. The V segment lost 1 base and the J segment 0 bases; nucleotides outside the gene matches: 5. Germline CDR1 and CDR2: SGHRS and YFSETQ. CDR3 sequence: CASSLRASGTSYEQYF. DNA for the CDR3: TGCGCCAGCAGCTTGAGGGCTAGCGGGACCTCCTACGAGCAGTACTTC.

This sequence joins TRBV9 and TRBJ2-3, with 8 bases lining up with TRBD2. This CDR3 is 17 amino acids long. The junction had 11 bases not matched to a gene; V was cut back by 5 bases and J by 0 bases. Looked up from germline, CDR1 is SGDLS and CDR2 is YYNGEE. CDR3 loop: CASSQMAGGGSTDTQYF. CDR3 nucleotide sequence: TGTGCCAGCAGTCAGATGGCGGGGGGAGGTAGCACAGATACGCAGTATTTT.

The chain uses TRBV5-1 and TRBJ1-1; D uncertain. Germline loops: CDR1 SGHRS, CDR2 YFSETQ. Trimming stripped 1 base from V and 4 bases from J, with 11 bases between. The CDR3 has 14 amino acids. In nucleotides, the CDR3 is TGCGCCAGCAGCTTGACGGTCGAGGGCACTGAAGCTTTCTTT. Its protein is CASSLTVEGTEAFF.